This TCR beta chain was obtained from a study of cytomegalovirus exposure and HLA in healthy donors (dated by TCRdb to 2017 to 2019). Concerning the study at large: According to an earlier analysis of several hundred of the donors, roughly 180 million T cells yielded 90 million to 140 million unique TCR beta sequences and 276 Gb of sequence data. A later analysis re-examined previously published TCR beta repertoires from over 500 donors and added high-resolution HLA genotyping to investigate patterns of TCR occurrence. The number of donors typed differed by locus, with roughly 620-640 for A, B, C, DRB1 and DQB1, 522 for DQA1, nearly 610 for DPA1, and around 450 for DPB1. Among the roughly 400 genotyped donors, approximately 81% belonged to the genetic ancestry cluster associated with self-reported Caucasian donors. Because of strong linkage in the cohort, roughly five DR-DQ haplotypes were treated as single units for association and clustering. Roughly 300 gigabases of sequencing data and around 80 million unique TCR sequences made up an early release that covered approximately 620 HLA-typed donors. Every repertoire in the discovery cohort had been generated on one and the same sequencing platform. Donor age, sex, ethnicity and CMV serostatus were collected together with the repertoire data. An earlier analysis of about 620 of the donors applied high-throughput TCR beta sequencing to assess whether each TCR beta V gene segment acted as functional or pseudogenic. The study aimed to test whether cataloging public T cell receptors could reveal signatures of past pathogen exposure. Genome-wide SNP genotypes for about 65% of the roughly 700 donors were used in a later genetic analysis, which treated that subset as a discovery cohort. Besides the first cohort of about 730 subjects, a separate validation cohort made up of some 110 different subjects was used. Class I and class II HLA loci were covered by the typing at four-digit resolution. On average, about 240,000 unique TCR beta nucleotide sequences were sequenced per donor among several hundred genotyped donors of the cohort, with around 19% of those sequences being non-productive. Rather than using new phenotypic data, the later analysis identified candidate immune exposures from TCR beta sequences and from how often those sequences occurred across donors. The study profiled the T cell repertoires of 500 to 800 subjects by immunosequencing and related them to cytomegalovirus serostatus. The study combined high-throughput TCR immunosequencing, statistical association of individual TCRs with disease status, and machine learning to predict cytomegalovirus infection status. Study-wide conclusions, independent of this receptor: In a later analysis, HLA-associated TCR beta chains showed more clonal expansion and lower generation probabilities than non-associated chains that were equally common. Broadly in line with IMGT annotations, most TCR beta V segments showed up in productive rearrangements about 90% or about 30% of the time in an earlier analysis of 587 of the donors. V-gene and J-gene trimming of TCR beta chains was associated with a missense DCLRE1C variant in a later genetic analysis, and the association was replicated in an independent cohort. According to a later analysis, most CMV-associated TCR beta chains appeared to be HLA-restricted, and the HLA associations seemed to be driven largely by CMV exposure. This cohort had only TCR beta chains sequenced, and the lack of alpha or paired-chain data limited which features could be detected. CMV serostatus was the only immune exposure information available for the cohort. A further reported finding was that TCR beta sequences accurately predicted the HLA-A and HLA-B alleles for most subjects in the first cohort. A later analysis reported that several top co-occurrence clusters appeared linked to parvovirus B19, influenza, CMV and Epstein-Barr virus. It was suggested by the authors that the approach could potentially be generalized to other disease states and immunological phenotypes. A later analysis found that TCR association rates varied across HLA loci, with DRB1 alleles showing the most associated TCRs and HLA-C alleles the fewest. The classifier was reported to diagnose cytomegalovirus status with high specificity and sensitivity in both the original cohort and the validation cohort. Correlated functional status among segregating V segments might reflect linkage disequilibrium, but an unknown experimental factor could not be ruled out. A cluster of highly shared sequence variants was judged likely to represent a technical artifact of the sequencing pipeline. While some public TCRs were present in many individuals, most TCR sequences turned up only very rarely across donors. At a false discovery rate of 0.05, a later analysis linked roughly 17,000 TCR beta sequences to specific HLA alleles. A total of roughly 160 TCR beta chains were listed by the study as associated with cytomegalovirus. Some IMGT-functional V segments, including TRBV6-2 and TRBV6-3, could not be distinguished by the 87-base-pair reads and were therefore excluded. Because counts were too low, 15 to 20 rarely observed V segments, including chromosome 9 orphons, were excluded from the earlier analysis of 587 of the donors. The presence/absence analyses assumed that sequencing depth was roughly uniform across donors, and that assumption may not be true. In a later genetic analysis, fewer N-insertions in productive TCRs were reported among donors in an Asian-associated ancestry cluster than the approximately 710-donor mean. Strong co-occurrence of HLA alleles, especially DR and DQ, made assigning TCR associations to individual alleles difficult. HLA typing was unavailable for some donors at each locus, so association tests used only the typed subset. In vitro tests confirmed that a few of the cytomegalovirus-associated TCR beta chains recognize cytomegalovirus antigens.

Inclusive of the bounding cysteine and phenylalanine, the CDR3 is 14 residues long. Just the 42-base CDR3 DNA is kept, in frame starting at base 1. Reading the germline V gene gives CDR1 KGHSY and CDR2 FQNENV. Trimming costs V 4 bases and J 1 base, and their ends lie 11 bases apart. Receptor amplification or capture employed the immunoSEQ multiplex PCR assay. A mixture of 60 forward primers for TCR Vbeta segments and 13 reverse primers for TCR Jbeta segments was used in the multiplex PCR. Amplification of the CDR3 region of rearranged TCR beta genes was performed with a multiplex PCR assay on genomic DNA. The Illumina HiSeq System was used to sequence the amplified TCR beta libraries as 87-base-pair reads. As for the original processing: A later analysis counted about 76 million unique TCR beta chains across the 650 to 700 repertoires, and around 9.9 million of these chains were shared by at least two donors. To remove PCR and sequencing errors, raw reads were error-corrected and collapsed into unique sequences using a nearest-neighbor algorithm that merged closely related sequences. Alignment of CDR3 sequences to IMGT reference sequences was used to assign V, D and J gene segments. For a sequence to be retained, a match of at least six nucleotides to both a V gene segment and a J gene segment was required. A rearrangement counted as productive if the CDR3 had no stop codons and remained in frame with V and J, and every other rearrangement counted as non-productive. Following IMGT convention, CDR3 was defined as the stretch from the second conserved V-encoded cysteine to the conserved J-encoded phenylalanine. Sequences without an unambiguous match to a single V gene segment were excluded from the earlier analysis of several hundred of the donors. In an earlier analysis of approximately 550 of the donors, V segments were called functional above 56.7% productive rearrangements and were called segregating when the between-donor standard deviation exceeded 5%. A statistical classification framework was built for diagnosing cytomegalovirus status from the catalog of TCR beta chain sequences. A later analysis assigned V and J genes by comparing TCR nucleotide sequences with IMGT/GENE-DB human TR gene sequences. A later analysis assigned CDR3 sequences and most-parsimonious VDJ recombination scenarios with the TCRdist pipeline. In a later analysis, each TCR beta chain was defined by its CDR3 amino acid sequence together with its V-gene family, and reads lacking a unique V-gene family were excluded. A later analysis removed several hundred highly shared, low-generation-probability nucleotide sequences to deal with suspected cross-contamination and a sequencing artifact. In a later analysis, a clonal expansion index was calculated for each public chain from normalized within-repertoire ranks of inferred template counts. Generation probabilities in a later analysis came from a VDJ recombination model fitted to out-of-frame rearrangements, and those results were checked against IGoR. Hypergeometric tests were used in a later analysis to score TCR-TCR, TCR-HLA and TCR-CMV co-occurrence, with a repertoire-size bias correction applied to the TCR pairs. False discovery rates were estimated in a later analysis by permuting HLA or CMV assignments 20 times. In a later analysis, co-occurring TCRs were grouped with DBSCAN, and TCRdist sequence similarity was added when clustering was performed within HLA-allele-positive subsets. Repertoires with fewer than 30,000 or more than 120,000 public chains were left out of co-occurrence clustering, as were four to six repertoires with anomalous nucleotide sharing. The source is immuneACCESS, and TCRdb retained only in-frame sequences with V and J called. Part of the clones is not carried over; for the studies checked, unresolved V genes explain less than half of this, and the remainder is unexplained. The DNA was the basis for D and trimming; V, J and clone size are from that table. Recorded for this sample are fewer than 200,000 clones; over 80% of them occurred a single time. Of the sample, around 4.1% falls within the top ten clones.

Worth noting for this clone: Its antigen remains unidentified. Nothing much larger sits one base from this clone, and base qualities are not available.

The cohort was made up of about 610 healthy bone marrow donors. All cohort members were sampled while nominally healthy, although unrecorded immune exposures were likely present. The donor was CMV seropositive and was included in the group of 270 or so seropositive cohort members. Each donor provided a peripheral blood sample, and peripheral blood mononuclear cells were used for TCR beta sequencing. Genomic DNA was extracted from the blood cell samples with the Qiagen DNeasy Blood Extraction Kit. The chain is assembled from TRBV16 and TRBJ2-7, with TRBD2 perhaps the D gene, on 5 matching bases. Sequencing was carried out using PBMCs. The receptor comes from a woman between 50 and 59 years old in good health and CMV-seropositive. The nucleotides read TGTGCCAGCAGCCCCCTCGAGCGGTCCTACGAGCAGTACTTC. Its product reads: CASSPLERSYEQYF.